These T cell receptor beta chains were read from a single sample in a study of identical twins. TCRdb redid the calling of the 5' RACE reads with MiXCR, one entry per CDR3 protein. The repertoire holds nearly 650,000 distinct CDR3 sequences, with roughly 6.6% as singletons. This sample also belongs to another study, concerning yellow fever vaccine responses in identical twins.

The material sequenced was PBMCs. The receptor source for this set is a woman younger than 30 in good health. The CDR3 runs from the conserved cysteine through the conserved F or W. A D gene is named only where the DNA matches it firmly. Size tells how often a clone was seen (once, few, many) or the class of an expanded clone, and some rows leave it out.

V gene	D gene	clone size	J gene	CDR3 length	CDR3 protein	CDR3 DNA
TRBV7-7	TRBD2	.	TRBJ2-3	17	CASSLAGGPKSTDTQYF	TGTGCCAGCTCACTAGCGGGAGGGCCCAAGAGCACAGATACGCAGTATTTT
TRBV20-1	TRBD2	.	TRBJ2-7	13	CSATASGLYEQYF	TGCAGTGCTACGGCTAGCGGGTTATACGAGCAGTACTTC
TRBV15	TRBD1	.	TRBJ2-7	16	CATSRDWDRLSYEQYF	TGTGCCACCAGCAGAGATTGGGACAGACTCTCCTACGAGCAGTACTTC
TRBV5-1	.	.	TRBJ2-1	18	CASSSTTGGGQSYNEQFF	TGCGCCAGCAGCTCAACCACAGGAGGGGGACAATCCTACAATGAGCAGTTCTTC
TRBV7-8	.	many	TRBJ2-5	15	CASSLYTGTQETQYF	TGTGCCAGCAGCTTATATACAGGAACTCAAGAGACCCAGTACTTC
TRBV5-1	.	few	TRBJ1-1	14	CASSFGKAGTEAFF	TGCGCCAGCAGCTTTGGGAAGGCTGGCACTGAAGCTTTCTTT
TRBV27	.	few	TRBJ2-6	15	CASSSLSSGANVLTF	TGTGCCAGCAGTTCCCTCAGCTCTGGGGCCAACGTCCTGACTTTC
TRBV20-1	TRBD1	.	TRBJ2-3	15	CSATGQGAGTDTQYF	TGCAGTGCAACGGGACAGGGGGCTGGGACAGATACGCAGTATTTT
TRBV10-3	.	many	TRBJ1-3	14	CAISDPDSGNTIYF	TGTGCCATCAGTGATCCCGATTCTGGAAACACCATATATTTT
TRBV12-3/TRBV12-4	.	few	TRBJ2-1	14	CASSAGTTSNEQFF	TGTGCCAGCAGTGCCGGGACAACGAGCAATGAGCAGTTCTTC
TRBV20-1	.	many	TRBJ2-7	12	CSARGEGYEQYF	TGCAGTGCTAGGGGGGAAGGGTACGAGCAGTACTTC
TRBV4-1	.	few	TRBJ2-1	14	CASSQVGLYNEQFF	TGCGCCAGCAGCCAAGTGGGCCTTTACAATGAGCAGTTCTTC
TRBV5-1	TRBD2	few	TRBJ2-1	16	CASSPGGLAGPNEQFF	TGCGCCAGCAGCCCGGGGGGGCTAGCGGGGCCCAATGAGCAGTTCTTC
TRBV12-3/TRBV12-4	.	many	TRBJ1-1	12	CASSLFGVEAFF	TGTGCCAGCAGTTTATTTGGGGTAGAGGCTTTCTTT
TRBV19	.	.	TRBJ1-1	14	CASSTVSMNTEAFF	TGTGCCAGTAGTACAGTCTCGATGAACACTGAAGCTTTCTTT
TRBV7-6	TRBD2	.	TRBJ2-1	15	CASSLGLAGPGEQFF	TGTGCCAGCAGCTTAGGGCTAGCGGGACCAGGTGAGCAGTTCTTC
TRBV4-2	.	few	TRBJ2-2	17	CASSQETPSGPTGELFF	TGTGCCAGCAGCCAAGAAACCCCCTCCGGGCCCACCGGGGAGCTGTTTTTT
TRBV3-1	.	few	TRBJ2-2	14	CASSLRALTGELFF	TGTGCCAGCAGCCTCCGGGCCCTCACCGGGGAGCTGTTTTTT
TRBV27	.	.	TRBJ2-2	12	CASSFLSGELFF	TGTGCCAGCAGTTTTCTAAGCGGGGAGCTGTTTTTT
TRBV4-1	TRBD1	.	TRBJ1-5	17	CASSQDRRQGPYQPQHF	TGCGCCAGCAGCCAAGACCGAAGACAGGGACCTTATCAGCCCCAGCATTTT
TRBV6-1	TRBD2	many	TRBJ2-3	16	CASGQTSGASTDTQYF	TGTGCCAGCGGACAAACTAGCGGAGCTAGCACAGATACGCAGTATTTT
TRBV24-1	TRBD2	many	TRBJ2-3	16	CATSDPTSASTDTQYF	TGTGCCACCAGTGACCCGACTAGCGCCAGCACAGATACGCAGTATTTT
TRBV5-1	TRBD1	.	TRBJ2-1	14	CASSTGQAYNEQFF	TGCGCCAGCAGCACCGGACAGGCCTACAATGAGCAGTTCTTC
TRBV12-3/TRBV12-4	TRBD2	few	TRBJ2-3	15	CASSLGAGRTDTQYF	TGTGCCAGCAGTTTAGGAGCGGGGAGAACAGATACGCAGTATTTT
TRBV10-3	.	.	TRBJ1-2	12	CAISGGRNGYTF	TGTGCCATCAGTGGGGGGAGGAATGGCTACACCTTC
TRBV5-1	.	many	TRBJ2-5	12	CASSSAQETQYF	TGCGCCAGCAGCTCGGCCCAAGAGACCCAGTACTTC
TRBV11-3	TRBD1	.	TRBJ2-1	15	CASSLEGQVGNEQFF	TGTGCCAGCAGCTTAGAAGGACAGGTCGGCAATGAGCAGTTCTTC
TRBV11-2	TRBD2	few	TRBJ2-7	13	CASSLAGLGEQYF	TGTGCCAGCAGCTTAGCGGGACTAGGCGAGCAGTACTTC
TRBV24-1	TRBD2	few	TRBJ2-7	15	CATSDPQSGGYEQYF	TGTGCCACCAGTGACCCACAGAGCGGGGGTTACGAGCAGTACTTC
TRBV6-5	TRBD2	few	TRBJ2-1	15	CASSYSTSGDNEQFF	TGTGCCAGCAGTTACTCTACTAGCGGGGACAATGAGCAGTTCTTC
TRBV7-9	TRBD1	few	TRBJ1-1	17	CASSPRQGGFMNTEAFF	TGTGCCAGCAGTCCACGACAGGGGGGCTTTATGAACACTGAAGCTTTCTTT
TRBV20-1	.	few	TRBJ1-4	16	CSARGLQTATNEKLFF	TGCAGTGCTAGAGGTTTGCAGACTGCAACTAATGAAAAACTGTTTTTT
TRBV29-1	.	many	TRBJ2-5	12	CSARRGVETQYF	TGCAGCGCACGGAGGGGGGTAGAGACCCAGTACTTC